This T cell receptor (beta chain) was sequenced during a study of beta chain features in type 1 diabetes. Sequencing targeted expressed TCRB transcripts, as all isolated RNA had been reverse transcribed. The table came from immunoSEQ multiplex PCR; TCRdb's copy has only in-frame clones and leaves some out. Here the sample spans around 200,000 clones, less than 15% being singletons. Germline values: CDR1 LNHDA, CDR2 SQIVND (reference sequence). CDR3 length: 13 residues. V gave up 3 bases and J gave up 11 bases, with 14 bases separating them. The chain has TRBV19 and TRBJ2-1, with D possibly matching TRBD2 (5 bases). This TCR was sampled from a woman aged 18 to 35 in good health. Sequencing was performed on central memory CD4+ T cells from blood. CDR3 sequence (DNA): TGTGCCAGTAGTATCCCCTCAGCGGTTAAGCAGTTCTTC. Its translation is CASSIPSAVKQFF.